These 4 T cell receptor beta chains came from one sample sequenced in a study of cytotoxic CD8 clonotypes in ibrutinib-treated CLL. TCRdb keeps only in-frame clones here, not all; method: immunoSEQ multiplex PCR. The sample lists 100,000 or so clones; roughly 57% were seen once. This sample comprised PBMCs, obtained after 24 months of ibrutinib treatment. The origin of the receptors is a human donor with chronic lymphocytic leukemia.

In its sample, this clone was seen a few times. The chain is built from TRBV6-1 and TRBJ1-5, with 8 bases lining up with TRBD1. This CDR3 is 18 amino acids long. CDR1 is MNHNS, CDR2 SASEGT, per germline. V lost 4 bases and J lost 0; bases outside the gene matches: 11. Here the CDR3 reads CASSGADRGKYSNQPQHF. CDR3 in DNA: TGTGCCAGCAGTGGCGCAGACAGGGGAAAGTATAGCAATCAGCCCCAGCATTTT.

This clone has more than one count but fewer than ten. The J gene is TRBJ1-5, the V gene TRBV15, with a weak D call TRBD1 (5 bases). Germline CDR1 and CDR2: LNHNV and YYDKDF (reference sequence). V lost 0 bases, J lost 6 bases, and 15 bases lay in between. There are 16 residues in the CDR3. The CDR3 DNA is TGTGCCACCAGCAGAGATTGGCAGGGCGGTAGTCAGCCCCAGCATTTT. It translates to CATSRDWQGGSQPQHF.

The V call is TRBV11-3, the J call TRBJ2-7; D may be TRBD2 (5 bases). The CDR3 extends over 14 amino acids. Germline V gene sequence: CDR1 SGHNT, CDR2 YENEEA. V was shortened by 5 bases and J by 5 bases, with 16 bases between the two germline ends. CDR3 region: CASSPPGGGHEQYF. The CDR3 bases are TGTGCCAGCAGCCCCCCTGGAGGCGGCCACGAGCAGTACTTC.

This chain connects TRBV5-8 to TRBJ1-1; D is possibly TRBD1 (6 bases). CDR1 and CDR2 from the germline V gene are SGHTS and YDEGEE. The CDR3 is made up of 16 amino acids. V lost 0 bases, J lost 1 base, and 13 bases lay in between. CDR3 sequence: CASSLAVGGQNTEAFF. The CDR3 DNA reads as TGTGCCAGCAGCTTGGCCGTTGGGGGCCAGAACACTGAAGCTTTCTTT.